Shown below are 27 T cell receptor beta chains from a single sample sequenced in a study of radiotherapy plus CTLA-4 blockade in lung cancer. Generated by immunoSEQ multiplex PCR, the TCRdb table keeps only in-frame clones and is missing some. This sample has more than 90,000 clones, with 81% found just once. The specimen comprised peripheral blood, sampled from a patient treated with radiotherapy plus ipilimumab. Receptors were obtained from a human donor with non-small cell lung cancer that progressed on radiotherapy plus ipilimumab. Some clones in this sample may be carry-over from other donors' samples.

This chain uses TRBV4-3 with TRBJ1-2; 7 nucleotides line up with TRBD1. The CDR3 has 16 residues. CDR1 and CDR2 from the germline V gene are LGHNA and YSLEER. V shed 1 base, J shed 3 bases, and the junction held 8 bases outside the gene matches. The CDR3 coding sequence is TGCGCCAGCAGCCAAGTGACTGGGGACAGCTACTATGGCTACACCTTC. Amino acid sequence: CASSQVTGDSYYGYTF.

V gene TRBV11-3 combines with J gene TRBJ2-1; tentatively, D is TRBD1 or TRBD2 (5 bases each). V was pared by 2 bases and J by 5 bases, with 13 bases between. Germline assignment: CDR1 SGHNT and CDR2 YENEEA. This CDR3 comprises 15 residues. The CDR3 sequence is CASSLMQGEDNEQFF. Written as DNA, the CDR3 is TGTGCCAGCAGCTTAATGCAGGGAGAGGACAATGAGCAGTTCTTC.

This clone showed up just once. CDR3 in amino acids: CASSLADRGSSVPAFF. The CDR3 DNA is TGTGCCAGCTCACTTGCGGACAGGGGCTCTTCCGTCCCAGCTTTCTTT. This chain links TRBV18 with TRBJ1-1; 9 bases align to TRBD1. CDR3 size: 16 residues. V shed 4 bases, J shed 10 bases, and the junction held 16 bases outside the gene matches. Germline V CDR1 and CDR2: KGHSH, LQKENI.

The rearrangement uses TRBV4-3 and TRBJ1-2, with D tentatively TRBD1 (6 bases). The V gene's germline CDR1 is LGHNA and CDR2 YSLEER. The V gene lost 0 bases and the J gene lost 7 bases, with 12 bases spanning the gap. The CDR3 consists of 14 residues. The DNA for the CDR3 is TGCGCCAGCAGCCAAGAAGCGGGGGCGGTTGGCTACACCTTC. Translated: CASSQEAGAVGYTF.

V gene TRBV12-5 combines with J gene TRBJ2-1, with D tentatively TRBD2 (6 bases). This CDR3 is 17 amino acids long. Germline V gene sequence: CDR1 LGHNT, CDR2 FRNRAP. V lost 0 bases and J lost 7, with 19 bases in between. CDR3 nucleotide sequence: TGTGCTAGTGGTTTGGTACCGGGGGTCGGGGGACGGAATGAGCAGTTCTTC. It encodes CASGLVPGVGGRNEQFF. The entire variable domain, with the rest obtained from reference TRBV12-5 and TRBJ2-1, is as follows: DARVTQTPRHKVTEMGQEVTMRCQPILGHNTVFWYRQTMMQGLELLAYFRNRAPLDDSGMPKDRFSAEMPDATLATLKIQPSEPRDSAVYFCASGLVPGVGGRNEQFFGPGTRLTVL.

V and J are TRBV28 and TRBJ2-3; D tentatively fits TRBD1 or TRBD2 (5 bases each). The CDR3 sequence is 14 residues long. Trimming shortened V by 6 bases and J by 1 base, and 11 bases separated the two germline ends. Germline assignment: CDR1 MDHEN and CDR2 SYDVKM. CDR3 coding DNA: TGTGCCAGCAGCCAAGGGGACCGCACAGATACGCAGTATTTT. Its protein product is CASSQGDRTDTQYF.

The CDR3 sequence: CASSLAGATNEKLFF. The DNA for the CDR3 is TGTGCCAGCAGTTTAGCGGGGGCAACTAATGAAAAACTGTTTTTT. The chain uses TRBV28 and TRBJ1-4, with a possible D match to TRBD1 (5 bases). Germline CDR1 MDHEN, CDR2 SYDVKM. The CDR3 is 15 amino acids. Trimming pared 2 bases from V and 0 bases from J, leaving 7 bases between. The full variable domain, in which reference TRBV28 and TRBJ1-4 provide the parts outside the CDR3, is DVKVTQSSRYLVKRTGEKVFLECVQDMDHENMFWYRQDPGLGLRLIYFSYDVKMKEKGDIPEGYSVSREKKERFSLILESASTNQTSMYLCASSLAGATNEKLFFGSGTQLSVL.

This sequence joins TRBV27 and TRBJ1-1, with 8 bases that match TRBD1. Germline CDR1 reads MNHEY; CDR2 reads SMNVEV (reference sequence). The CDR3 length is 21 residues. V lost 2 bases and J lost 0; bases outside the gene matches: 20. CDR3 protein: CASSLTHFGQGWNRMNTEAFF. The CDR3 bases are TGTGCCAGCAGTTTAACCCACTTCGGACAGGGTTGGAATCGAATGAACACTGAAGCTTTCTTT.

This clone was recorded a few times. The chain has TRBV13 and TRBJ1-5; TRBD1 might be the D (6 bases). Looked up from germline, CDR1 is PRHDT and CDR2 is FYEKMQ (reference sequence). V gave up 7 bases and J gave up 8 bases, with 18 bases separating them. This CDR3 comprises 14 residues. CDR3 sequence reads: CASTARGGLEPQHF. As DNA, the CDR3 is TGTGCCAGCACCGCACGGGGGGGGCTTGAGCCCCAGCATTTT.

Here the CDR3 reads CASSRPSLTEAFF. The CDR3 DNA sequence: TGTGCCAGCAGTCGCCCTTCTCTCACTGAAGCTTTCTTT. The chain employs TRBV27 and TRBJ1-1; D is unresolved. Deletions cut 5 bases from V and 4 bases from J, with 11 bases between. CDR3 length: 13 residues. From germline, CDR1 is MNHEY and CDR2 SMNVEV (reference sequence).

The CDR3 coding sequence is TGTGCCAGCAGCTTTGTGCTTGTTTCCTACGAGCAGTACTTC. Translating gives CASSFVLVSYEQYF. This chain uses TRBV5-5 with TRBJ2-7; D uncertain. Germline values: CDR1 SGHKS, CDR2 YYEKEE (reference sequence). This CDR3 spans 14 amino acids. The V gene lost 2 bases and the J gene lost 1 base, with 10 bases spanning the gap.

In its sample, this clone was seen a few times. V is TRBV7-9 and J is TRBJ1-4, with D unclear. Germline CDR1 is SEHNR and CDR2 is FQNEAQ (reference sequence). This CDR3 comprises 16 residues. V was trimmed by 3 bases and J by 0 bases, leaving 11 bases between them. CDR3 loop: CASSLDGSATNEKLFF. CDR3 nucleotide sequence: TGTGCCAGCAGCTTGGACGGAAGCGCAACTAATGAAAAACTGTTTTTT.

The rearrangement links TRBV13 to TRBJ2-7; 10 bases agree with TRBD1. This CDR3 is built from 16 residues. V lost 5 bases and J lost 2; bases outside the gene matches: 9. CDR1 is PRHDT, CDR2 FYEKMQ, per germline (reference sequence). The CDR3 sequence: CASSPLGQGDAYEQYF. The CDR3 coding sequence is TGTGCCAGCAGCCCCTTAGGACAGGGGGACGCCTACGAGCAGTACTTC.

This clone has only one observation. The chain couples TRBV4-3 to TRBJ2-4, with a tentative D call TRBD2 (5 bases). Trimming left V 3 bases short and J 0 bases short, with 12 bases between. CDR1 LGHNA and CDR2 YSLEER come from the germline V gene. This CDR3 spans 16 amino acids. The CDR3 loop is CASSQGLAQAKNIQYF. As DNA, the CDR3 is TGCGCCAGCAGCCAGGGGTTAGCGCAAGCCAAAAACATTCAGTACTTC.

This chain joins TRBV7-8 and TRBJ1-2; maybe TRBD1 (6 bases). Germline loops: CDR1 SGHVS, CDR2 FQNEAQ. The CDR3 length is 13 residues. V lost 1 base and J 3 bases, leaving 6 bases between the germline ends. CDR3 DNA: TGTGCCAGCAGCTTAGACAGGGACTATGGCTACACCTTC. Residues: CASSLDRDYGYTF. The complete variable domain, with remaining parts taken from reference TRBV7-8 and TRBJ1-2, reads GAGVSQSPRYKVAKRGQDVALRCDPISGHVSLFWYQQALGQGPEFLTYFQNEAQLDKSGLPSDRFFAERPEGSVSTLKIQRTQQEDSAVYLCASSLDRDYGYTFGSGTRLTVV.

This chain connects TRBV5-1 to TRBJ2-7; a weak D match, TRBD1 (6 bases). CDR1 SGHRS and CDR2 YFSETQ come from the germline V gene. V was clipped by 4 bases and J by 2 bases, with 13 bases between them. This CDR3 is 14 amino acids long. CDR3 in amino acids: CASSPPTGTYEQYF. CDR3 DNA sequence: TGCGCCAGCAGCCCGCCGACAGGTACCTACGAGCAGTACTTC.

CDR3 sequence (DNA): TGTGCCAGCAGCTTAGTGGGTCAGGGGGGCACAGATACGCAGTATTTT. The encoded protein is CASSLVGQGGTDTQYF. This chain joins TRBV7-2 and TRBJ2-3; 7 bases fit TRBD1. The CDR3 has 16 residues. After removal of 1 base from V and 1 base from J, the junction contained 5 bases not matched to a gene. Germline-derived CDR1 and CDR2 are SGHTA and FQGNSA.

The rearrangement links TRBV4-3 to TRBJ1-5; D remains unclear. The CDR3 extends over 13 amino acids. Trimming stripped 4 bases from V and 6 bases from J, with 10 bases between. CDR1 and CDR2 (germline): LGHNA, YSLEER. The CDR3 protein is CASSPYLGQPQHF. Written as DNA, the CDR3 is TGCGCCAGCAGCCCTTATTTGGGTCAGCCCCAGCATTTT.

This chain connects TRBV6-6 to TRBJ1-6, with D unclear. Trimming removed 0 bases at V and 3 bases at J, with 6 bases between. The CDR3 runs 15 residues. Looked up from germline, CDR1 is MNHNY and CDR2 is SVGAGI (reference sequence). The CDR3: CASSYSMGYNSPLHF. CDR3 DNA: TGTGCCAGCAGTTACTCGATGGGCTATAATTCACCCCTCCACTTT.

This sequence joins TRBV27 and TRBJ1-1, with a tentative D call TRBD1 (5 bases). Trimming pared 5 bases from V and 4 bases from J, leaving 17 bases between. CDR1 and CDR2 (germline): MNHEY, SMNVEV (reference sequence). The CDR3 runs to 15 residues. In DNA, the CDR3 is TGTGCCAGCAGTCCCCGGGACCATTTCGGCACTGAAGCTTTCTTT. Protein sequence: CASSPRDHFGTEAFF.

This CDR3 reads CASSQPRTGSEETQYF. CDR3 DNA: TGTGCCAGCAGCCAACCCCGGACCGGGAGCGAAGAGACCCAGTACTTC. The chain joins TRBV4-2 to TRBJ2-5; the D gene is possibly TRBD2 (6 bases). The CDR3 is 16 amino acids. Germline-derived CDR1 and CDR2 are LGHNA and YNFKEQ. V lost 2 bases and J 3 bases, leaving 16 bases between the germline ends.

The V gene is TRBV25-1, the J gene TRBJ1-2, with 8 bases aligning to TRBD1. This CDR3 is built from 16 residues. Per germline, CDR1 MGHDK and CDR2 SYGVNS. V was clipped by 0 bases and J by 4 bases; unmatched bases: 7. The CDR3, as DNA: TGTGCCAGCAGTGAATATGTGGAAACAGGGGGCTATGGCTACACCTTC. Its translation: CASSEYVETGGYGYTF.

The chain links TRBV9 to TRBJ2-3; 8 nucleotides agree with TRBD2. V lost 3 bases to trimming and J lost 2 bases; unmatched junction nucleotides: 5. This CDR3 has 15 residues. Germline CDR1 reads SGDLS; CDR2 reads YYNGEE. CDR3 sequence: CASSGLSGTTDTQYF. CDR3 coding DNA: TGTGCCAGCAGCGGCCTTAGCGGGACCACAGATACGCAGTATTTT.

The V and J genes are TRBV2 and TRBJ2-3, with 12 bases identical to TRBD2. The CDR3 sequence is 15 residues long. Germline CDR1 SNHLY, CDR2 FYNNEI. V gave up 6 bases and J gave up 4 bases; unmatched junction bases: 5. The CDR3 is CASRRTSGDSDTQYF. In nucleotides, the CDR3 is TGTGCCAGCAGAAGGACTAGCGGGGATTCAGATACGCAGTATTTT. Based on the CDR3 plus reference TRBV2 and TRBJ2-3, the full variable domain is EPEVTQTPSHQVTQMGQEVILRCVPISNHLYFYWYRQILGQKVEFLVSFYNNEISEKSEIFDDQFSVERPDGSNFTLKIRSTKLEDSAMYFCASRRTSGDSDTQYFGPGTRLTVL.

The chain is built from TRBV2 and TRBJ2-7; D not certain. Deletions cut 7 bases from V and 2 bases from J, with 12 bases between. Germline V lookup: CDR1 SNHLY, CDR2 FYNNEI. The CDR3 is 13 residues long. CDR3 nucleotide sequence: TGTGCCAGCAACCATGAAGGGACCTACGAGCAGTACTTC. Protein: CASNHEGTYEQYF.

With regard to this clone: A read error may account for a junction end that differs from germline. In DNA form, the CDR3 reads TGTGCCAGCAGCTACTTGCCAGGGGTGGACTATGGCTACACCTTC. Protein product: CASSYLPGVDYGYTF. This chain links TRBV6-5 with TRBJ1-2, with a tentative D call TRBD1 (6 bases). CDR1 MNHEY and CDR2 SVGAGI come from the germline V gene. The CDR3 loop spans 15 amino acids.

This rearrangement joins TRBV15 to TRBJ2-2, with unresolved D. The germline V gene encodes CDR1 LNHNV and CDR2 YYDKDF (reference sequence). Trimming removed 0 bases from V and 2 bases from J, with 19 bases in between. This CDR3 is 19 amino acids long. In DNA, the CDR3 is TGTGCCACCAGCAGAGATCGCATAAGAGACCCAGCTAACACCGGGGAGCTGTTTTTT. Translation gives CATSRDRIRDPANTGELFF.